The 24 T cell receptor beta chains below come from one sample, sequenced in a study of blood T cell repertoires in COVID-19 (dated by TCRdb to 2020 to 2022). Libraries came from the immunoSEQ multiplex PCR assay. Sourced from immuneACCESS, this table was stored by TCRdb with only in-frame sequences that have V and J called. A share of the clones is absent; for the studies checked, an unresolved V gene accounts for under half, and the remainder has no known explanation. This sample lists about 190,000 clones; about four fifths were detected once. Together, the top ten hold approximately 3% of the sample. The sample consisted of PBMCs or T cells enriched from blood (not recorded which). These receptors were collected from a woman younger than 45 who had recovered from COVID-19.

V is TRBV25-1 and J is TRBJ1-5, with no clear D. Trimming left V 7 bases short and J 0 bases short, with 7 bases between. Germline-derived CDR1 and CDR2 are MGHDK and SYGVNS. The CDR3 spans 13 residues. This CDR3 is CASKCYSNQPQHF. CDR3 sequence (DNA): TGTGCCAGCAAATGTTATAGCAATCAGCCCCAGCATTTT.

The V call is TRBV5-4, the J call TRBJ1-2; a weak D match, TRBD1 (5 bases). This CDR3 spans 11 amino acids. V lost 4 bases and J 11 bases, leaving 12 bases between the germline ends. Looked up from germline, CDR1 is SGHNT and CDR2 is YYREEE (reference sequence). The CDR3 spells CASSRFGGYTF. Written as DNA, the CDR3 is TGTGCCAGCAGCCGCTTTGGGGGGTACACCTTC.

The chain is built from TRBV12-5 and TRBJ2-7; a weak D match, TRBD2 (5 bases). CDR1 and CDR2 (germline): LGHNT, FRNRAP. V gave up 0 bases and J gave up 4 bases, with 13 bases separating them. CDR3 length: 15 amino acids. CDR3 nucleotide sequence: TGTGCTAGTGGTTTGGTACCCCCCACGGGGTACGAGCAGTACGTC. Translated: CASGLVPPTGYEQYV.

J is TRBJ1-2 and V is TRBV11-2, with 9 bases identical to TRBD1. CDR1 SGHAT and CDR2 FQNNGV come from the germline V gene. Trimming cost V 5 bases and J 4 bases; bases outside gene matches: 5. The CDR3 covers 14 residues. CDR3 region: CASSPTGGPYGYTF. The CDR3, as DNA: TGTGCCAGCAGCCCCACAGGGGGCCCCTATGGCTACACCTTC.

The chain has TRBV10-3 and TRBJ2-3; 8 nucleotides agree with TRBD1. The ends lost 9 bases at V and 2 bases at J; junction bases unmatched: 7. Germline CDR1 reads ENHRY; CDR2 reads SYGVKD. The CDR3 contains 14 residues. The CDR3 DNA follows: TGTGCCATGGGAGGACAGGGAGCCACAGATACGCAGTATTTT. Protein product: CAMGGQGATDTQYF.

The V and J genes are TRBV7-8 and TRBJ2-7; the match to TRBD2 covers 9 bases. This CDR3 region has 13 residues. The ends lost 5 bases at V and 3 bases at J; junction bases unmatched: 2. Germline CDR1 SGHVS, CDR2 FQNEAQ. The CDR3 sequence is CASSPAGGYEQYV. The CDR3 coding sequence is TGTGCCAGCAGCCCAGCGGGGGGCTACGAGCAGTACGTC.

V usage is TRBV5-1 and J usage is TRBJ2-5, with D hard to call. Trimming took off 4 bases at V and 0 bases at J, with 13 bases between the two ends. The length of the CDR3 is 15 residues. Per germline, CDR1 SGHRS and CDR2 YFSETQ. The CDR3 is CASSLGGLYQETQYF. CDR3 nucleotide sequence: TGCGCCAGCAGCCTCGGCGGTTTGTACCAAGAGACCCAGTACTTC.

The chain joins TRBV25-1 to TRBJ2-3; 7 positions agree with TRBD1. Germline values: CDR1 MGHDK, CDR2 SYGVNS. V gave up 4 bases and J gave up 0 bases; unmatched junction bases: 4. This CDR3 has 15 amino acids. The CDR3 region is CASSARGQSTDTQYF. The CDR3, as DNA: TGTGCCAGCAGTGCGAGGGGACAGAGCACAGATACGCAGTATTTT.

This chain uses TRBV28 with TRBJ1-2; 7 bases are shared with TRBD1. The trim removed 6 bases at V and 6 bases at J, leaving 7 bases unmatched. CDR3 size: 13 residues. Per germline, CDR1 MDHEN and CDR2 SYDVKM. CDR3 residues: CASRQGTVHGYTF. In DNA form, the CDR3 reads TGTGCCAGCAGACAAGGGACAGTTCATGGCTACACCTTC.

CDR3 sequence reads: CASSSRHIPVGGAVSEQYF. CDR3 bases: TGTGCCAGCAGCTCTAGACACATACCCGTGGGAGGGGCTGTCTCCGAGCAGTACTTC. The chain uses TRBV5-5 and TRBJ2-7; TRBD2 matches at 7 bases. The CDR3 consists of 19 residues. Trimming cost V 3 bases and J 6 bases; bases outside gene matches: 24. The germline V gene has CDR1 SGHKS and CDR2 YYEKEE (reference sequence).

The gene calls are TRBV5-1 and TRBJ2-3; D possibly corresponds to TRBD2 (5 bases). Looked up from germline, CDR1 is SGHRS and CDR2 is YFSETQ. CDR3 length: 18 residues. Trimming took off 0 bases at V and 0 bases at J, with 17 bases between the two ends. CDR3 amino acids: CASSLGLSAESSTDTQYF. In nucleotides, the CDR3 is TGCGCCAGCAGCTTGGGGCTTAGCGCCGAGTCTAGCACAGATACGCAGTATTTT.

The CDR3 reads CASSPGTGVQPQHF. CDR3 coding DNA: TGTGCCAGCAGCCCCGGGACAGGGGTTCAGCCCCAGCATTTT. V and J are TRBV11-2 and TRBJ1-5; 10 bases align to TRBD1. CDR1 is SGHAT and CDR2 is FQNNGV in the germline V gene. CDR3 length equals 14 residues. V trimming: 5 bases; J trimming: 6 bases; junction bases outside the gene matches: 4.

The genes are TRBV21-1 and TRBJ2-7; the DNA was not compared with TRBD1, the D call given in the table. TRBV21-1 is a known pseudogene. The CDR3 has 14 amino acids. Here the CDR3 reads CASSKGWDRGEQYV. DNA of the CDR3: TGTGCCAGCAGCAAAGGGTGGGACAGGGGTGAGCAGTACGTC.

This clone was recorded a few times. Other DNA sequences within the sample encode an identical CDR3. The CDR3 DNA sequence: TGTGCCAGCAGTTGGTTACAGGGCGGCAATCAGCCCCAGCATTTT. This gives the protein CASSWLQGGNQPQHF. The chain recombines TRBV28 with TRBJ1-5; TRBD1 might be the D (6 bases). With 4 bases removed from V and 2 bases from J, the gap between germline ends came to 12 bases. In germline, CDR1 is MDHEN, CDR2 SYDVKM. This CDR3 region has 15 residues. The whole variable domain, filled in from reference TRBV28 and TRBJ1-5, reads DVKVTQSSRYLVKRTGEKVFLECVQDMDHENMFWYRQDPGLGLRLIYFSYDVKMKEKGDIPEGYSVSREKKERFSLILESASTNQTSMYLCASSWLQGGNQPQHFGDGTRLSIL.

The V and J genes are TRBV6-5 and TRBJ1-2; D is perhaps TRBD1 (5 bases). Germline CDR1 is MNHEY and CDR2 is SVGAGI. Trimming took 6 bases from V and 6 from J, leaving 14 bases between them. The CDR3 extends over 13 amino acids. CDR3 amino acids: CASRGPLLDGYTF. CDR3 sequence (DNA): TGTGCCAGCAGGGGGCCCCTCTTGGATGGCTACACCTTC.

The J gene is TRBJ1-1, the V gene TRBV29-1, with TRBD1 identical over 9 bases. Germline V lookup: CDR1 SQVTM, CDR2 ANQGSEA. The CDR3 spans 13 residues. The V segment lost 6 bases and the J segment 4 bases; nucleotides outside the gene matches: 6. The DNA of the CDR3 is TGCAGCGTAGGACGGACAGGGGCCACTGAAGCTTTCTTT. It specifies CSVGRTGATEAFF.

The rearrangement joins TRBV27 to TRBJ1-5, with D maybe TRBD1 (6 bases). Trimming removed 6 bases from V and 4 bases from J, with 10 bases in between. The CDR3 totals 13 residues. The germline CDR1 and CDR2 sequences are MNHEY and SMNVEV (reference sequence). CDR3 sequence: CASRQGWNQPQHF. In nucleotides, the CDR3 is TGTGCCAGCAGACAGGGATGGAATCAGCCCCAGCATTTT.

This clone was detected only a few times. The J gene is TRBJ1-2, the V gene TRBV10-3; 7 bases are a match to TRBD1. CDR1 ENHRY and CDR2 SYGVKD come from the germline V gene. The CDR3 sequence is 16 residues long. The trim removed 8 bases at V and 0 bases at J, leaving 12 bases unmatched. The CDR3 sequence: CAIGPDRFEANYGYTF. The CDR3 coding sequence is TGTGCCATCGGACCGGACAGGTTCGAGGCTAACTATGGCTACACCTTC.

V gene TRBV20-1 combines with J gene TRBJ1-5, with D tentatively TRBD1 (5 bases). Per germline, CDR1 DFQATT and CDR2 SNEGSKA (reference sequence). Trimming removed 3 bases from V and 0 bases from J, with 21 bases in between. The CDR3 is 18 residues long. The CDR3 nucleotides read TGCAGTGCTAGTTTCATCATGAGACAGAGTCGTAGCAATCAGCCCCAGCATTTT. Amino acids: CSASFIMRQSRSNQPQHF.

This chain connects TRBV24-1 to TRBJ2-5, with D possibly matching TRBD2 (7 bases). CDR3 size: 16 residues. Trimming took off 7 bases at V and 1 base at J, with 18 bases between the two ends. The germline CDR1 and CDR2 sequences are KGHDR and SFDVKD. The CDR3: CATSAPGGGLQETQYF. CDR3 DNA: TGTGCCACCAGCGCGCCGGGGGGCGGACTCCAAGAGACCCAGTACTTC.

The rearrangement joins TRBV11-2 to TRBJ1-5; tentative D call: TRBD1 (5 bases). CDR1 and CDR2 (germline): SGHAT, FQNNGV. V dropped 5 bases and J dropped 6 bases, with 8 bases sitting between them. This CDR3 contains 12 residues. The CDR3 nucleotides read TGTGCCAGCAGCAGGGGAGGTCAGCCCCAGCATTTT. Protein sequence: CASSRGGQPQHF.

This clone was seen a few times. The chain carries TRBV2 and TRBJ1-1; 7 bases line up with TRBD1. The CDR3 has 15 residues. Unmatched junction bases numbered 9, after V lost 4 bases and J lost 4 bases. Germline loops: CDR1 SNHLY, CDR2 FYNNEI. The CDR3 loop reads CASSAWPGTATEAFF. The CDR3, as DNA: TGTGCCAGCAGTGCTTGGCCCGGGACAGCCACTGAAGCTTTCTTT.

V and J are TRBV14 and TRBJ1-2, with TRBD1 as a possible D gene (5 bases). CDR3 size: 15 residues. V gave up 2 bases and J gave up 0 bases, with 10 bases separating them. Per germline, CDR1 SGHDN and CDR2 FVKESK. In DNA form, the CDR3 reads TGTGCCAGCAGCCAATTTGCGGGGGCTAACTATGGCTACACCTTC. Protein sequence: CASSQFAGANYGYTF.

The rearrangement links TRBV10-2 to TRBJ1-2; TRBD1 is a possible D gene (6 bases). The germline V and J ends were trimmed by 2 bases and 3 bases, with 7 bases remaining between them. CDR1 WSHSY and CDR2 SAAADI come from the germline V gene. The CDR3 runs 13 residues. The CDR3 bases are TGCGCCAGCAGTGAGAGGACAGACTATGGCTACACCTTC. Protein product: CASSERTDYGYTF.